The clone carrying this T cell receptor beta chain has a handful of counts. Antigen unknown. This specimen belongs to a study of blood T cells in healthy people across ages. Sample-barcoded 5' priming and a J-beta primer mix drove a second PCR of 7 to 11 cycles. The authors tagged each cDNA molecule using a template-switch adaptor with 12 random nucleotides. TCRdb independently ran MiXCR on the 5' RACE reads; one entry per CDR3 protein. This sample has about 580,000 distinct CDR3 sequences, with around half found just once. V was cut by 3 bases and J by 1 base, with 13 bases left in between. The CDR3 is 16 residues long. Per germline, CDR1 MDHEN and CDR2 SYDVKM. Broader study findings: TCR beta diversity, measured per million T cells, fell in a roughly linear way with age.

The material sequenced was blood. The chain combines TRBV28 with TRBJ1-5; perhaps TRBD1 as D (5 bases). This clonotype originated in an elderly man in good health. CDR3: CASSFRTGGSNQPQHF. As DNA, the CDR3 is TGTGCCAGCAGTTTTCGAACAGGAGGAAGCAATCAGCCCCAGCATTTT.